Below, 10 T cell receptor beta chains from the same sample are listed, as sequenced in a study of blood T cell repertoires in COVID-19. TCRdb's copy holds only in-frame clones and misses some; the assay was immunoSEQ multiplex PCR. The repertoire holds about 73,000 clones, with under 95% as singletons. Sequenced input: peripheral blood. The source is a woman older than 75 with active or convalescent COVID-19.

The J gene is TRBJ2-5, the V gene TRBV4-2; 15 positions match TRBD2. V gave up 0 bases and J gave up 1 base; unmatched junction bases: 3. The length of the CDR3 is 18 residues. Germline-derived CDR1 and CDR2 are LGHNA and YNFKEQ. The CDR3 sequence is CASSQDPGLAGGQETQYF. The CDR3 DNA is TGTGCCAGCAGCCAAGATCCGGGACTAGCGGGGGGCCAAGAGACCCAGTACTTC.

The gene calls are TRBV7-9 and TRBJ2-3; possibly TRBD1 for D (5 bases). The V end lost 1 base, the J end lost 0 bases, and 14 bases lay between the germline ends. Germline loops: CDR1 SEHNR, CDR2 FQNEAQ (reference sequence). This CDR3 spans 17 amino acids. The CDR3 nucleotides read TGTGCCAGCAGCTTAGGGAGTCGCAGGGAAAGCACAGATACGCAGTATTTT. It codes for CASSLGSRRESTDTQYF.

The genes are TRBV7-2 and TRBJ2-3; 10 nucleotides align to TRBD2. CDR3 length: 16 residues. The trim removed 1 base at V and 3 bases at J, leaving 4 bases unmatched. Germline V CDR1 and CDR2: SGHTA, FQGNSA. The CDR3 protein is CASSLGPSGGTDTQYF. The CDR3 region has the DNA TGTGCCAGCAGCTTAGGTCCTAGCGGGGGAACAGATACGCAGTATTTT.

V and J are TRBV19 and TRBJ2-7, with D hard to call. This CDR3 comprises 14 residues. CDR1 and CDR2 (germline): LNHDA, SQIVND (reference sequence). The V end lost 1 base, the J end lost 2 bases, and 9 bases lay between the germline ends. This CDR3 is CASSIVAKPYEQYF. The DNA of the CDR3 is TGTGCCAGTAGTATAGTAGCAAAACCCTACGAGCAGTACTTC.

V usage is TRBV2 and J usage is TRBJ1-3, with D unresolved. V was pared by 3 bases and J by 0 bases, with 15 bases between. The CDR3 spans 17 residues. Germline CDR1 and CDR2: SNHLY and FYNNEI. This CDR3 reads CASSEGWEVHSGNTIYF. CDR3 DNA: TGTGCCAGCAGTGAGGGTTGGGAGGTACACTCTGGAAACACCATATATTTT.

J is TRBJ1-5 and V is TRBV2; D is possibly TRBD1 (6 bases). The germline CDR1 and CDR2 sequences are SNHLY and FYNNEI. CDR3 length: 14 amino acids. V was trimmed by 5 bases and J by 3 bases, leaving 11 bases between them. CDR3 nucleotide sequence: TGTGCCAGCAGTCGACAGGCTGACAATCAGCCCCAGCATTTT. Its protein product is CASSRQADNQPQHF.

This chain joins TRBV7-9 and TRBJ2-7, with 8 bases matching TRBD2. Germline loops: CDR1 SEHNR, CDR2 FQNEAQ (reference sequence). With V trimmed by 5 bases and J by 0 bases, 6 bases remained unmatched. The CDR3 is 15 amino acids. The CDR3: CASSPGGVPSYEQYF. Written as DNA, the CDR3 is TGTGCCAGCAGCCCGGGAGGGGTGCCCTCCTACGAGCAGTACTTC.

The chain links TRBV3-1 (or the pseudogene TRBV3-2) to TRBJ2-2, with D possibly being TRBD2 (5 bases). Germline V gives CDR1 LGHDT, CDR2 YNNKEL (reference sequence). The CDR3 extends over 15 amino acids. The germline V and J ends were trimmed by 1 base and 6 bases, with 12 bases remaining between them. CDR3 amino acids: CASSQVGARAGELFF. Here the CDR3 DNA reads TGTGCCAGCAGCCAAGTGGGAGCTAGGGCCGGGGAGCTGTTTTTT.

The chain employs TRBV6-5 and TRBJ1-5, with 10 bases lining up with TRBD1. This CDR3 is built from 15 residues. CDR1 MNHEY and CDR2 SVGAGI come from the germline V gene. Losses at the gene ends were 5 bases for V and 4 bases for J; bases not matched to a gene: 5. The CDR3 region has the DNA TGTGCCAGCAGTCCAATGGGACAGGGGAATCAGCCCCAGCATTTT. Protein: CASSPMGQGNQPQHF.

V and J are TRBV7-2 and TRBJ1-2; TRBD1 might be the D (5 bases). Per the germline V gene, CDR1 is SGHTA and CDR2 is FQGNSA. The length of the CDR3 is 15 residues. Trimming took off 2 bases at V and 6 bases at J, with 16 bases between the two ends. As DNA, the CDR3 is TGTGCCAGCAGCTTATCGGGAGGGGATAAGCATGGCTACACCTTC. Amino acid sequence: CASSLSGGDKHGYTF. The complete variable domain, with remaining parts taken from reference TRBV7-2 and TRBJ1-2, reads GAGVSQSPSNKVTEKGKDVELRCDPISGHTALYWYRQSLGQGLEFLIYFQGNSAPDKSGLPSDRFSAERTGGSVSTLTIQRTQQEDSAVYLCASSLSGGDKHGYTFGSGTRLTVV.